The 20 T cell receptor beta chains given below trace back to one sample, sequenced in a study of human T cells and chemical hapten exposure. Time point denoted: pre-sensitization, week 0. The treatment denotes: therapeutic diphenylcyclopropenone sensitization with weekly scalp DPC. Using its own MiXCR run on the RACE reads, TCRdb lists one record per CDR3 protein. The sample carries around 260,000 distinct CDR3 sequences, 7% to 10% recorded once. Source: whole blood, taken in connection with sensitization to the hapten diphenylcyclopropenone (DPC). All receptors come from a woman in her 40s with alopecia areata. Some clones in this sample may be carry-over from other donors' samples.

The chain joins TRBV20-1 to TRBJ1-3, with a tentative D call TRBD1 (5 bases). With 1 base removed from V and 2 bases from J, the gap between germline ends came to 12 bases. Per the germline V gene, CDR1 is DFQATT and CDR2 is SNEGSKA (reference sequence). CDR3 length: 15 residues. The CDR3 DNA reads TGCAGTGCTAGAGTTTCGGGGGGACCTGGAAACACCATATATTTT. Its translation is CSARVSGGPGNTIYF.

This clonotype was recorded at least ten times. The chain employs TRBV28 and TRBJ1-2; 8 bases are a match to TRBD1. This CDR3 has 14 residues. The V gene's germline CDR1 is MDHEN and CDR2 SYDVKM. V dropped 8 bases and J dropped 5; count of bases not matched to a gene: 10. The CDR3 region has the DNA TGTGCCAGCTTTCAGGGGGCAGGGGCATATGGCTACACCTTC. It codes for CASFQGAGAYGYTF.

This clonotype turned up a few times. The rearrangement joins TRBV10-3 to TRBJ1-1; possible D gene TRBD1, 5 bases. The germline V and J ends were trimmed by 0 bases and 6 bases, with 8 bases remaining between them. Germline V gene lookup returns CDR1 ENHRY and CDR2 SYGVKD. This CDR3 spans 13 amino acids. The CDR3 DNA is TGTGCCATCAGTGAGTCGACGGGGGCTGAAGCTTTCTTT. As protein: CAISESTGAEAFF.

The gene calls are TRBV7-2 and TRBJ2-7; tentatively, D is TRBD2 (5 bases). This CDR3 has 12 amino acids. Trimming took off 4 bases at V and 6 bases at J, with 10 bases between the two ends. CDR1 is SGHTA and CDR2 is FQGNSA in the germline V gene. The CDR3 sequence: CASSSRAPEQYF. CDR3 bases: TGTGCCAGCAGCTCGAGGGCCCCCGAGCAGTACTTC.

This clonotype came up a few times. This chain links TRBV7-9 with TRBJ2-3, with TRBD2 identical over 7 bases. In germline, CDR1 is SEHNR, CDR2 FQNEAQ (reference sequence). V trimming: 6 bases; J trimming: 3 bases; junction bases outside the gene matches: 12. The CDR3 is 16 amino acids. Here the CDR3 reads CASSLGSSGWTDTQYF. The CDR3 DNA sequence: TGTGCCAGCAGTTTGGGATCTAGCGGTTGGACAGATACGCAGTATTTT.

This clonotype came up a few times. The rearrangement joins TRBV20-1 to TRBJ2-7; D possibly corresponds to TRBD2 (5 bases). In germline, CDR1 is DFQATT, CDR2 SNEGSKA (reference sequence). Trimming took 4 bases from V and 3 from J, leaving 7 bases between them. The CDR3 length is 11 residues. CDR3 nucleotide sequence: TGCAGTGCTATTACTAGCTACGAGCAGTACTTC. This gives the protein CSAITSYEQYF.

This clonotype was observed a handful of times. This chain links TRBV7-2 with TRBJ1-3; TRBD1 is a possible D gene (5 bases). This CDR3 has 13 residues. CDR1 and CDR2 (germline): SGHTA, FQGNSA. V shed 1 base and J shed 9 bases, with 10 bases lying between them. CDR3: CASSLVTDGTIYF. The CDR3 nucleotides read TGTGCCAGCAGCTTAGTGACAGATGGCACCATATATTTT.

V gene TRBV11-2 combines with J gene TRBJ2-3; no firm D call. V lost 5 bases and J 9 bases, leaving 15 bases between the germline ends. CDR1 is SGHAT and CDR2 is FQNNGV in the germline V gene. CDR3 length: 13 amino acids. The CDR3 loop is CASSPPMGQTQYF. Here the CDR3 DNA reads TGTGCCAGCAGCCCTCCGATGGGCCAAACGCAGTATTTT.

This clonotype has only a few counts. The chain recombines TRBV11-2 with TRBJ2-1, with TRBD1 identical over 10 bases. Unmatched junction bases numbered 6, after V lost 5 bases and J lost 8 bases. This CDR3 region has 14 residues. Looked up from germline, CDR1 is SGHAT and CDR2 is FQNNGV. The CDR3 nucleotides read TGTGCCAGCAGCCGACAGGGGGCAATAGATGAGCAGTTCTTC. Its translation is CASSRQGAIDEQFF.

This chain uses TRBV4-3 with TRBJ2-3, with 12 positions matching TRBD2. CDR3 length equals 17 residues. The V gene end was trimmed by 1 base and the J gene end by 1 base; junction bases not matched to a gene: 3. CDR1 is LGHNA and CDR2 is YSLEER in the germline V gene. CDR3 DNA: TGCGCCAGCAGCCAAGGGGCTAGCGGGAGGGGCACAGATACGCAGTATTTT. It codes for CASSQGASGRGTDTQYF.

Many counts were recorded for this clonotype. The DNA for the CDR3 is TGTGCCAGCAAGGCAACACCCGTTTTGGATGAGCAGTTCTTC. This sequence encodes CASKATPVLDEQFF. The rearrangement uses TRBV2 and TRBJ2-1; no firm D call. V was clipped by 7 bases and J by 8 bases, with 18 bases between them. Germline CDR1 SNHLY, CDR2 FYNNEI. The CDR3 contains 14 residues.

A few counts support this clonotype. V usage is TRBV5-4 and J usage is TRBJ2-1; D possibly uses TRBD1 or TRBD2 (5 bases each). With 1 base removed from V and 10 bases from J, the gap between germline ends came to 21 bases. Looked up from germline, CDR1 is SGHNT and CDR2 is YYREEE (reference sequence). This CDR3 spans 16 amino acids. The chain's CDR3 is CASSLFSGTQAPEQFF. CDR3 DNA sequence: TGTGCCAGCAGCTTGTTCTCCGGGACCCAGGCCCCCGAGCAGTTCTTC. The complete variable domain, with remaining parts taken from reference TRBV5-4 and TRBJ2-1, reads ETGVTQSPTHLIKTRGQQVTLRCSSQSGHNTVSWYQQALGQGPQFIFQYYREEENGRGNFPPRFSGLQFPNYSSELNVNALELDDSALYLCASSLFSGTQAPEQFFGPGTRLTVL.

This clonotype was counted many times. The J gene is TRBJ1-4, the V gene TRBV12-3 or TRBV12-4, with no clear D. V shed 4 bases and J shed 5 bases, with 8 bases lying between them. This CDR3 has 13 amino acids. The chain's CDR3 is CASSWAENEKLFF. Here the CDR3 DNA reads TGTGCCAGCAGTTGGGCCGAAAATGAAAAACTGTTTTTT.

CDR3 amino acids: CASSPRTSANTGELFF. CDR3 DNA sequence: TGTGCCAGCAGCCCCCGGACTAGCGCTAACACCGGGGAGCTGTTTTTT. This chain connects TRBV6-5 to TRBJ2-2, with 9 bases identical to TRBD2. The germline gives CDR1 MNHEY, CDR2 SVGAGI. This CDR3 contains 16 residues. V was pared by 6 bases and J by 2 bases, with 7 bases of the junction left unmatched.

The chain couples TRBV28 to TRBJ2-7; D possibly corresponds to TRBD2 (6 bases). CDR1 is MDHEN, CDR2 SYDVKM, per germline. The V end lost 4 bases, the J end lost 4 bases, and 14 bases lay between the germline ends. The CDR3 sequence is 14 residues long. Here the CDR3 reads CASSSTSISYEQYF. CDR3 DNA: TGTGCCAGCAGTTCTACTAGCATTTCATACGAGCAGTACTTC.

Many counts were recorded for this clonotype. The J gene is TRBJ1-2, the V gene TRBV20-1; the D is unclear. Germline V CDR1 and CDR2: DFQATT, SNEGSKA (reference sequence). The CDR3 sequence is 14 residues long. Trimming took off 3 bases at V and 4 bases at J, with 15 bases between the two ends. In DNA form, the CDR3 reads TGCAGTGCTAGTCGGTCGGGAACCCCCTATGGCTACACCTTC. It yields the protein CSASRSGTPYGYTF.

J is TRBJ2-7 and V is TRBV7-9; D gene ambiguous. This CDR3 comprises 13 residues. Looked up from germline, CDR1 is SEHNR and CDR2 is FQNEAQ (reference sequence). V was trimmed by 2 bases and J by 7 bases, leaving 12 bases between them. This CDR3 is CASSLNSIGEQYF. The CDR3 bases are TGTGCCAGCAGCTTAAATAGTATTGGTGAGCAGTACTTC.

The V and J genes are TRBV20-1 and TRBJ1-5, with 9 bases identical to TRBD1. Germline CDR1 and CDR2: DFQATT and SNEGSKA (reference sequence). The CDR3 length is 15 residues. V lost 0 bases, J lost 9 bases, and 9 bases stayed unmatched. The CDR3 bases are TGCAGTGCTAGAGATAGGGGGACAGGGTTGCGGCCCCAGCATTTT. Translated: CSARDRGTGLRPQHF.

CDR3 residues: CSVEVFGEAFF. The CDR3 DNA sequence: TGCAGCGTTGAGGTATTTGGTGAAGCTTTCTTT. This rearrangement joins TRBV29-1 to TRBJ1-1; no reliable D call. With 3 bases removed from V and 7 bases from J, the gap between germline ends came to 9 bases. This CDR3 contains 11 residues. The V gene's germline CDR1 is SQVTM and CDR2 ANQGSEA.

The chain is built from TRBV28 and TRBJ2-7; no firm D call. The CDR3 runs 13 residues. V was trimmed by 6 bases and J by 3 bases, leaving 12 bases between them. CDR1 and CDR2 (germline): MDHEN, SYDVKM. The CDR3 region is CASRTGTLYEQYF. The CDR3 DNA follows: TGTGCCAGCAGAACGGGTACTCTCTACGAGCAGTACTTC.